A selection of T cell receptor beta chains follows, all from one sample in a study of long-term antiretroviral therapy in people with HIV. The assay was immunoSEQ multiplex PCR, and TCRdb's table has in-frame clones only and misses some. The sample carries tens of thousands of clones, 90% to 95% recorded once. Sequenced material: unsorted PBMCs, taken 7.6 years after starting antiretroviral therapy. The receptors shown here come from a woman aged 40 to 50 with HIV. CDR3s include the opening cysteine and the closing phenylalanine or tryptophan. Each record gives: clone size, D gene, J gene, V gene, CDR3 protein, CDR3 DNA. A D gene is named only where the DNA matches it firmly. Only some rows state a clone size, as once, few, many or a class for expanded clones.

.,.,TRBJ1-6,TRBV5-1,CASSVTGDSYNSPLHF,TGCGCCAGCAGCGTGACAGGAGACTCCTATAATTCACCCCTCCACTTT
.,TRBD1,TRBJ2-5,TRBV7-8,CASSFRDRGQETQYF,TGTGCCAGCAGCTTCCGGGACAGGGGACAAGAGACCCAGTACTTC
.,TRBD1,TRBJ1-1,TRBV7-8,CASSPGQGRMNTEAFF,TGTGCCAGCAGCCCCGGACAGGGAAGAATGAACACTGAAGCTTTCTTT
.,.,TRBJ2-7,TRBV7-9,CASSLAGMGYEQYF,TGTGCCAGCAGCTTGGCAGGGATGGGGTACGAGCAGTACTTC
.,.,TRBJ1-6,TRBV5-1,CASRQGFNDDSPLHF,TGCGCCAGCCGCCAGGGATTTAATGATGATTCACCCCTCCACTTT
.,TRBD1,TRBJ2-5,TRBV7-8,CASSFWRQGLGTQYF,TGTGCCAGCAGCTTCTGGAGACAGGGTTTAGGGACCCAGTACTTC
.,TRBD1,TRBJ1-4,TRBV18,CASSPSGQRYEKLFF,TGTGCCAGCTCACCATCGGGACAGCGGTATGAAAAACTGTTTTTT
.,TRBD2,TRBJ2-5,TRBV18,CASSPRGLGETQYF,TGTGCCAGCTCACCACGGGGACTAGGAGAGACCCAGTACTTC
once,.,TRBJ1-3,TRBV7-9,CASSLGSGNTIYF,TGTGCCAGCAGTTTGGGGTCTGGAAACACCATATATTTT
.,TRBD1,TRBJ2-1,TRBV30,CAWSGYTGTGGRGSYNEQFF,TGTGCCTGGAGTGGATACACCGGGACAGGGGGAAGGGGCTCCTACAATGAGCAGTTCTTC
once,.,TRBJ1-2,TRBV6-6,CASSYSGDGYTF,TGTGCCAGCAGTTACTCAGGGGATGGCTACACCTTC
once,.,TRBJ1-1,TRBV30,CAQAVVEAFF,TGTGCCCAGGCGGTGGTTGAAGCTTTCTTT
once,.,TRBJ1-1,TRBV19,CASSTRAGEAFF,TGTGCCAGTAGTACTCGGGCGGGTGAAGCTTTCTTT
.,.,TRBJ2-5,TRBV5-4,CASSWQETQYF,TGTGCCAGCAGCTGGCAAGAGACCCAGTACTTC
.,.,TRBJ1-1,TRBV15,CATSQPGVDGEAFF,TGTGCCACCAGCCAGCCCGGGGTCGACGGTGAAGCTTTCTTT
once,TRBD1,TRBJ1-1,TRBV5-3,CARSFTGGCEAFF,TGTGCCAGAAGCTTTACAGGGGGCTGTGAAGCTTTCTTT
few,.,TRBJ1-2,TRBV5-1,CASSLQGSENYGYTF,TGCGCCAGCAGCTTGCAGGGGTCAGAGAACTATGGCTACACCTTC
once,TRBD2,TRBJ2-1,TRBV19,CASRLTSGGYNEQFF,TGTGCCAGTAGGTTGACTAGCGGGGGGTACAATGAGCAGTTCTTC
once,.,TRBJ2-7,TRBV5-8,CASSFPPGEQYF,TGTGCCAGCAGCTTCCCACCCGGAGAGCAGTACTTC
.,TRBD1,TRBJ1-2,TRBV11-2,CASSLGRDRLLYGYTF,TGTGCCAGCAGCTTAGGAAGGGACAGGCTTCTCTATGGCTACACCTTC
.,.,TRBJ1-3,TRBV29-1,CSVENSGNTIYF,TGCAGCGTTGAGAACTCTGGAAACACCATATATTTT
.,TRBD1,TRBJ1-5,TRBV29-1,CSVGDSSSQPQHF,TGCAGCGTTGGGGACAGTTCTTCTCAGCCCCAGCATTTT
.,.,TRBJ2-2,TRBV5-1,CASSLSWTVGGGELFF,TGCGCCAGCAGCTTGTCCTGGACAGTGGGTGGCGGGGAGCTGTTTTTT
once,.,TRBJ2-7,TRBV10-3,CAIKGRDYEQYF,TGTGCCATCAAGGGCAGGGACTACGAGCAGTACTTC
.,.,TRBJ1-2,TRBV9,CASSSTLGGTYGYTF,TGTGCCAGCAGCTCGACCCTGGGGGGTACCTATGGCTACACCTTC
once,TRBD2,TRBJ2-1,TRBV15,CATSRGLAGYNEQFF,TGTGCCACCAGCAGAGGACTAGCGGGGTACAATGAGCAGTTCTTC
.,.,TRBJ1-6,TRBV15,CATSRVGLSRALHF,TGTGCCACCAGCAGAGTCGGGTTATCTCGGGCCCTCCACTTT
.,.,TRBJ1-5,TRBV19,CASHTGRQPQHF,TGTGCCAGCCATACAGGGCGCCAGCCCCAGCATTTT
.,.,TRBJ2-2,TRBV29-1,CSGKSRGPTGELFF,TGCAGCGGGAAAAGCAGGGGACCCACCGGGGAGCTGTTTTTT
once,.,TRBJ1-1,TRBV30,CAWSRGGTEAFF,TGTGCCTGGAGTAGGGGGGGCACTGAAGCTTTCTTT
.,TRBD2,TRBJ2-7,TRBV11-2,CASSLEPGGSYEQYF,TGTGCCAGCAGCTTAGAGCCGGGGGGGTCCTACGAGCAGTACTTC
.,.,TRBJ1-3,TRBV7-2,CASSLGFSLSSGNTIYF,TGTGCCAGCAGCTTAGGGTTCAGCTTGAGCTCTGGAAACACCATATATTTT
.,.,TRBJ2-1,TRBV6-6,CASTAKGAHNEQFF,TGTGCCAGCACCGCCAAAGGGGCACACAATGAGCAGTTCTTC
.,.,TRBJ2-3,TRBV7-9,CASSVPGADTQYF,TGTGCCAGCAGCGTCCCTGGGGCAGATACGCAGTATTTT
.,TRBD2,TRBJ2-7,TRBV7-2,CASSLGGGGYEQYF,TGTGCCAGCAGCTTGGGCGGGGGGGGATACGAGCAGTACTTC
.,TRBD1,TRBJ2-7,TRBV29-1,CSAWAQGESSYEQYF,TGCAGCGCATGGGCTCAGGGGGAGAGCTCCTACGAGCAGTACTTC
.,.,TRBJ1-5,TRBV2,CASSSRQYNQPQHF,TGTGCCAGCTCTTCCCGACAGTACAATCAGCCCCAGCATTTT
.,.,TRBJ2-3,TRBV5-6,CASSLVGGGTDTQYF,TGTGCCAGCAGCTTGGTCGGGGGAGGCACAGATACGCAGTATTTT
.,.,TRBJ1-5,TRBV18,CASSPRNSNQPQHF,TGTGCCAGCTCACCCCGAAATAGCAATCAGCCCCAGCATTTT
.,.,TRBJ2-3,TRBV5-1,CASSLPGSNTDTQYF,TGCGCCAGCAGCTTGCCGGGGTCGAACACAGATACGCAGTATTTT
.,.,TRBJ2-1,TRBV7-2,CASSLGGSYNEQFF,TGTGCCAGCAGCTTAGGGGGCTCCTACAATGAGCAGTTCTTC
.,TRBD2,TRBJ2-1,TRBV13,CASSLLRGTSGLNEQFF,TGTGCCAGCAGCTTACTCCGAGGGACTAGCGGACTCAATGAGCAGTTCTTC
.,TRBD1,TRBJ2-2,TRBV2,CASRWTGATGELFF,TGTGCCAGCAGGTGGACAGGGGCCACCGGGGAGCTGTTTTTT
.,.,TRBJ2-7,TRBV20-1,CSARDSVKQYF,TGCAGTGCTAGAGATTCTGTGAAGCAGTACTTC
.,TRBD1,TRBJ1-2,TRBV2,CASSVEGALYGYTF,TGTGCCAGCAGTGTGGAGGGGGCCCTATATGGCTACACCTTC
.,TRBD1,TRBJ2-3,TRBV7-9,CASSTRDRQYF,TGTGCCAGCAGCACCCGGGACAGGCAGTATTTT
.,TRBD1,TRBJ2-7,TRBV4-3,CASSHSGTGETYEQYF,TGCGCCAGCAGCCACTCTGGGACAGGGGAAACCTACGAGCAGTACTTC
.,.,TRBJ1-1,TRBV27,CASSPYLSAGDTEAFF,TGTGCCAGCAGTCCCTATCTCTCTGCCGGGGACACTGAAGCTTTCTTT
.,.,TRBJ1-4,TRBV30,CASSSGTSMGKLFF,TGTGCCTCCTCCTCCGGGACATCGATGGGAAAACTGTTTTTT
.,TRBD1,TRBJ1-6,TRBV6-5,CASRTGQGASPLHF,TGTGCCAGCAGGACTGGACAGGGAGCTTCACCCCTCCACTTT
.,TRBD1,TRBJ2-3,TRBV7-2,CASSRLLPGQGPPGDTQYF,TGTGCCAGCAGCCGATTATTACCGGGACAGGGACCCCCAGGAGATACGCAGTATTTT
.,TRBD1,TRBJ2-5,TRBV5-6,CASSSTGGLGAQYF,TGTGCCAGCAGCTCGACAGGGGGCTTGGGGGCCCAGTACTTC
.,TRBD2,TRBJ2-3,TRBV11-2,CASSLEFSGGPDTQYF,TGTGCCAGCAGCTTAGAGTTTAGCGGGGGGCCAGATACGCAGTATTTT
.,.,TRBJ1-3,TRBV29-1,CSAPGTPGNTIYF,TGCAGCGCTCCCGGGACACCTGGAAACACCATATATTTT
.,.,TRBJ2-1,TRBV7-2,CASSSFFERGSYNEQFF,TGTGCCAGCAGCTCTTTTTTTGAGAGGGGCTCCTACAATGAGCAGTTCTTC